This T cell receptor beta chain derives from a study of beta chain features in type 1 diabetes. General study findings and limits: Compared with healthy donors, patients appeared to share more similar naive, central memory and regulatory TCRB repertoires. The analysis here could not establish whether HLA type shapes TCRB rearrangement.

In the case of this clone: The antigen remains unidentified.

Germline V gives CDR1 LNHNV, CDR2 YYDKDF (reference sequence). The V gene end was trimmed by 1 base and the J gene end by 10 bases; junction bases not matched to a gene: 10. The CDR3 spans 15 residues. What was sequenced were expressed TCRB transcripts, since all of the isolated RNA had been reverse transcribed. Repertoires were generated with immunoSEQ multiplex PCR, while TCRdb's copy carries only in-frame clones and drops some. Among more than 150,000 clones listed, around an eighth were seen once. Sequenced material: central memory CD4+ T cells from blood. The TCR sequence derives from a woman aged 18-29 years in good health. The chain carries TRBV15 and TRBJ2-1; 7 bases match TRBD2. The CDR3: CATSRARSPGGEQFF. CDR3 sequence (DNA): TGTGCCACCAGCAGAGCCCGGTCCCCCGGGGGGGAGCAGTTCTTC.